The clone carrying this TCR beta chain was seen only once. This entry comes from a study of control samples from healthy donors and cancer patients. The CDR3 is 14 amino acids. From germline, CDR1 is GTSNPN and CDR2 SVGIG (reference sequence). Trimming cost V 3 bases and J 10 bases, with 16 bases left between them. Clones were sequenced by immunoSEQ multiplex PCR, and TCRdb holds only the in-frame ones, with some missing. This sample has 65,000 to 75,000 clones, with about 90% found just once. The V call is TRBV30, the J call TRBJ1-6; D is perhaps TRBD1 (5 bases). The source is a woman aged 45-65 years in good health. The specimen sequenced was blood. CDR3 in amino acids: CAWRGRGRGSPLHF. CDR3 nucleotide sequence: TGTGCCTGGAGGGGGCGGGGACGGGGGTCACCCCTCCACTTT.